This T cell receptor beta chain was observed in a study of shared clonotypes between healthy human individuals. Study-wide points: Larger richness was generally estimated for naive than memory subsets.

In germline, CDR1 is MNHEY, CDR2 SMNVEV (reference sequence). V dropped 6 bases and J dropped 7 bases, with 7 bases sitting between them. This CDR3 has 11 residues. Measured with immunoSEQ multiplex PCR; TCRdb has only the in-frame clones, and not every one. The table lists roughly 770,000 clones, 90% to 97% of them singletons. This clone was counted once. Its antigen is undetermined. CD8 cells regarded as naive lacked CD45RO, were positively chosen for CCR7, and omitted terminally differentiated effector memory CD45RA+ cells. The chain uses TRBV27 and TRBJ2-1, with D perhaps matching TRBD2 (5 bases). Material: naive CD8+ T cells sorted from blood. The clonotype originates from a man aged 25-45 years in good health. The CDR3 spells CASRRANEQFF. In DNA form, the CDR3 reads TGTGCCAGCAGGAGGGCGAATGAGCAGTTCTTC.